Sequencing of this T cell receptor (beta chain) was carried out in a study of blood T cells in healthy people across ages. Trimming removed 2 bases from V and 4 bases from J, with 5 bases in between. This CDR3 has 12 amino acids. Germline V gene data show CDR1 as SGHAT and CDR2 as FQNNGV. Findings of the study overall: The lack of PBMC sorting stopped any conclusive naive versus antigen-experienced comparison. Underestimates were what the diversity estimates from one million T cells were considered to be.

Together with a sample-barcoded 5' primer, a J-beta primer mix was included in a second PCR lasting about 6 to 11 cycles. TCRdb redid the calling of the 5' RACE reads with MiXCR, one entry per CDR3 protein. The sample has around 780,000 distinct CDR3 sequences; more than 25% are singletons. This clonotype was recorded at least ten times. Its antigen remains unknown. A further study also used this sample, focusing on T cells of mothers and their children. From that study: The donor cohort consisted of a few healthy Caucasian mothers and their six children.

The J gene is TRBJ1-1, the V gene TRBV11-2; D is uncertain. Sequencing input: blood. This clonotype was sampled from a boy aged 5-17 years in good health. The CDR3 nucleotides are TGTGCCAGCAGCTTACGGGGCACTGAAGCTTTCTTT. As protein: CASSLRGTEAFF.